This T cell receptor (beta chain) was observed in a study of identical twins. General study results and limits: It was possible that invariant MAIT and iNKT cells partly confounded the zero-insertion analyses. Conclusions relied on cross-sectional statistical analysis, not following the same donors.

Germline CDR1 and CDR2: MNHEY and SVGAGI. The CDR3 extends over 18 amino acids. V lost 0 bases and J lost 3, with 20 bases in between. TCRdb called the 5' RACE reads again in MiXCR, with one record for every CDR3 protein. The repertoire holds approximately 550,000 distinct CDR3 sequences, with approximately 20% as singletons. Points on this clonotype: Its matching antigen is unknown.

The same specimen was also included in a second study, on yellow fever vaccine responses in identical twins.

The origin of this receptor is a woman between 18 and 30 years old in good health. The rearrangement uses TRBV6-5 and TRBJ2-5; TRBD1 is a possible D gene (6 bases). Sequences were obtained from CD4+ T cells sorted from blood. The CDR3 loop is CASSYSFAGIQGEETQYF. In DNA form, the CDR3 reads TGTGCCAGCAGTTACTCGTTCGCAGGAATACAGGGTGAAGAGACCCAGTACTTC.